Listed here are 23 T cell receptor beta chains from one sample, sequenced in a study of cytomegalovirus exposure and HLA in healthy donors. In the PCR, 60 Vbeta and 13 Jbeta primers were used. Clones were read by immunoSEQ multiplex PCR, and TCRdb kept only the in-frame ones, dropping some. The sample records tens of thousands of clones, roughly 80% being singletons. What was sequenced was PBMCs. Source of these receptors: a man aged 40-49 years in good health and CMV-seronegative.

The chain uses TRBV5-1 and TRBJ2-3, with 14 bases fitting TRBD2. The CDR3 contains 17 residues. Germline CDR1 is SGHRS and CDR2 is YFSETQ. V lost 4 bases and J lost 4; bases outside the gene matches: 8. For the CDR3, the DNA is TGCGCCAGCAGCAAGGGACTAGCGGGGGCCCCGGCAGATACGCAGTATTTT. Its translation is CASSKGLAGAPADTQYF. Supplemented by reference TRBV5-1 and TRBJ2-3, the full variable domain reads KAGVTQTPRYLIKTRGQQVTLSCSPISGHRSVSWYQQTPGQGLQFLFEYFSETQRNKGNFPGRFSGRQFSNSRSEMNVSTLELGDSALYLCASSKGLAGAPADTQYFGPGTRLTVL.

The chain recombines TRBV5-4 with TRBJ2-3; either TRBD1 or TRBD2 may fit D (6 bases each). Trimming took off 9 bases at V and 6 bases at J, with 17 bases between the two ends. CDR1 and CDR2 (germline): SGHNT, YYREEE (reference sequence). This CDR3 has 13 residues. In DNA form, the CDR3 reads TGTGCCACCAGGGGACTCGAGGCTGATACGCAGTATTTT. Its protein product is CATRGLEADTQYF.

The CDR3 sequence: CASSLFPHRDSSGNTIYF. CDR3 in DNA: TGTGCCAGCAGCTTATTTCCCCACCGGGATAGCTCTGGAAACACCATATATTTT. The genes are TRBV7-9 and TRBJ1-3; unclear D gene. CDR3 size: 18 residues. Germline lookup yields CDR1 SEHNR and CDR2 FQNEAQ (reference sequence). Trimming shortened V by 2 bases and J by 0 bases, and 17 bases separated the two germline ends.

The table lists this clone with a few counts. At one end, the junction sequence differs from germline, possibly due to a read error. The chain employs TRBV2 and TRBJ1-1; D uncertain. Per germline, CDR1 SNHLY and CDR2 FYNNEI. The CDR3 loop spans 13 amino acids. The DNA of the CDR3 is TGTGCCCGCAGGACCAGGTTGCAGGATGAAGCTTTCTTT. It codes for CARRTRLQDEAFF.

This chain joins TRBV19 and TRBJ1-6; TRBD1 matches at 9 bases. V shed 2 bases and J 7 bases; nucleotides not matched to a gene: 6. Germline CDR1 LNHDA, CDR2 SQIVND (reference sequence). The CDR3 contains 16 residues. Here the CDR3 reads CASSITGTGQNSPLHF. CDR3 sequence (DNA): TGTGCCAGTAGTATAACCGGGACAGGGCAAAATTCACCCCTCCACTTT.

This clone occurred a few times. The genes are TRBV4-2 and TRBJ2-3, with D possibly matching TRBD2 (5 bases). Germline V lookup: CDR1 LGHNA, CDR2 YNFKEQ. This CDR3 contains 15 residues. Trimming took off 0 bases at V and 9 bases at J, with 16 bases between the two ends. For the CDR3, the DNA is TGTGCCAGCAGCCAAGAGGAATGGGAGTCATCAACGCAGTATTTT. Protein sequence: CASSQEEWESSTQYF.

The rearrangement joins TRBV28 to TRBJ1-5; 10 bases align to TRBD1. CDR3 length: 16 residues. In germline, CDR1 is MDHEN, CDR2 SYDVKM. J was trimmed by 2 bases and V by 7 bases; bases with no gene match: 8. CDR3 region: CASTETGGAGNQPQHF. CDR3 in DNA: TGTGCCAGCACCGAGACAGGGGGCGCGGGCAATCAGCCCCAGCATTTT. The full variable domain, its missing parts supplied by reference TRBV28 and TRBJ1-5, is DVKVTQSSRYLVKRTGEKVFLECVQDMDHENMFWYRQDPGLGLRLIYFSYDVKMKEKGDIPEGYSVSREKKERFSLILESASTNQTSMYLCASTETGGAGNQPQHFGDGTRLSIL.

The V gene is TRBV10-3, the J gene TRBJ2-2; TRBD2 matches at 9 bases. CDR3 length: 17 amino acids. V lost 5 bases to trimming and J lost 2 bases; unmatched junction nucleotides: 9. Germline V gives CDR1 ENHRY, CDR2 SYGVKD. CDR3 DNA: TGTGCCATCAGTAAAAAGCGGGGGGCCTTAAACACCGGGGAGCTGTTTTTT. Translation: CAISKKRGALNTGELFF.

The V call is TRBV15, the J call TRBJ1-2, with 10 bases that match TRBD1. The CDR3 runs to 15 residues. Germline CDR1 is LNHNV and CDR2 is YYDKDF (reference sequence). With 1 base clipped from V and 7 bases from J, the junction kept 6 bases outside the gene matches. The CDR3 reads CATSRVGQGDFGYTF. DNA for the CDR3: TGTGCCACCAGCAGAGTCGGACAGGGGGATTTTGGCTACACCTTC.

The genes are TRBV5-4 and TRBJ2-1; 16 bases line up with TRBD2. The CDR3 is 18 residues long. The germline V gene encodes CDR1 SGHNT and CDR2 YYREEE (reference sequence). Trimming took 4 bases from V and 9 from J; bases not matched to a gene: 13. In nucleotides, the CDR3 is TGTGCCAGCAGCACGGGACTAGCGGGGGGGCTTTCAAATGGTGAGCAGTTCTTC. It is translated as CASSTGLAGGLSNGEQFF.

This clone was seen just once. The gene calls are TRBV9 and TRBJ2-1; 13 nucleotides align to TRBD2. Germline assignment: CDR1 SGDLS and CDR2 YYNGEE. With V trimmed by 4 bases and J by 0 bases, 7 bases remained unmatched. The CDR3 loop spans 18 amino acids. Written as DNA, the CDR3 is TGTGCCAGCAGCCTGGGACTAGCGGGGCCTAGCTCCTACAATGAGCAGTTCTTC. Amino acids: CASSLGLAGPSSYNEQFF.

The rearrangement links TRBV5-5 to TRBJ2-3; 11 bases fit TRBD2. Germline V gene lookup returns CDR1 SGHKS and CDR2 YYEKEE (reference sequence). The CDR3 covers 16 residues. V lost 3 bases, J lost 4 bases, and 7 bases stayed unmatched. The CDR3 is CASSSLLSGGADTQYF. CDR3 coding DNA: TGTGCCAGCAGCTCCCTACTTAGCGGGGGGGCAGATACGCAGTATTTT.

V usage is TRBV28 and J usage is TRBJ2-2; TRBD1 matches at 7 bases. The CDR3 is 19 amino acids. With 5 bases clipped from V and 7 bases from J, the junction kept 22 bases outside the gene matches. Germline lookup yields CDR1 MDHEN and CDR2 SYDVKM. CDR3 coding DNA: TGTGCCAGCAGTAAAATCCTCGGGACAGCCAGATATAGGGTCGGGGAGCTGTTTTTT. As protein: CASSKILGTARYRVGELFF.

V and J are TRBV6-5 and TRBJ1-1; 10 bases agree with TRBD1. With V trimmed by 6 bases and J by 7 bases, 5 bases remained unmatched. This CDR3 has 13 residues. The germline V gene encodes CDR1 MNHEY and CDR2 SVGAGI. The CDR3: CASRRQGADEAFF. CDR3 bases: TGTGCCAGCAGAAGACAGGGGGCTGATGAAGCTTTCTTT.

DNA of the CDR3: TGTGCCAGCAGCCTAGCGGGAAATACCTACAATGAGCAGTTCTTC. Translation: CASSLAGNTYNEQFF. The rearrangement links TRBV2 to TRBJ2-1, with 9 bases aligning to TRBD2. The CDR3 loop spans 15 amino acids. V was clipped by 6 bases and J by 2 bases; unmatched bases: 5. From germline, CDR1 is SNHLY and CDR2 FYNNEI.

J is TRBJ1-3 and V is TRBV6-1, with D unclear. Germline V lookup: CDR1 MNHNS, CDR2 SASEGT. This CDR3 is 13 amino acids long. Trimming shortened V by 4 bases and J by 7 bases, and 11 bases separated the two germline ends. The CDR3 DNA follows: TGTGCCAGCAGTGTTAACAGTGATAACACCATATATTTT. It is translated as CASSVNSDNTIYF.

The gene calls are TRBV20-1 and TRBJ2-5, with 7 positions matching TRBD1. Trimming took 4 bases from V and 5 from J; bases not matched to a gene: 1. Germline V gene lookup returns CDR1 DFQATT and CDR2 SNEGSKA (reference sequence). This CDR3 has 11 amino acids. CDR3 region: CSAIQGETQYF. CDR3 DNA: TGCAGTGCTATACAGGGGGAGACCCAGTACTTC.

The chain employs TRBV9 and TRBJ2-2; tentatively, D is TRBD1 (6 bases). The germline CDR1 and CDR2 sequences are SGDLS and YYNGEE. Trimming left V 4 bases short and J 8 bases short, with 15 bases between. This CDR3 is 14 amino acids long. CDR3 sequence reads: CASSPTQGIGELFF. CDR3 in DNA: TGTGCCAGCAGCCCAACTCAGGGGATTGGGGAGCTGTTTTTT.

This chain connects TRBV27 to TRBJ2-5, with D possibly TRBD2 on 6 matching bases. The CDR3 is 14 residues long. Germline V gene sequence: CDR1 MNHEY, CDR2 SMNVEV (reference sequence). With 3 bases removed from V and 0 bases from J, the gap between germline ends came to 8 bases. The CDR3 DNA is TGTGCCAGCAGTTTGGGACTGTACCAAGAGACCCAGTACTTC. Residues: CASSLGLYQETQYF.

The V and J genes are TRBV19 and TRBJ2-7, with TRBD1 as a possible D gene (6 bases). This CDR3 comprises 14 residues. Deletions cut 4 bases from V and 0 bases from J, with 10 bases between. The germline CDR1 and CDR2 sequences are LNHDA and SQIVND (reference sequence). CDR3 in DNA: TGTGCCAGTAGTACCAGGGGAAGCTCCTACGAGCAGTACTTC. This codes for CASSTRGSSYEQYF.

The chain links TRBV6-1 to TRBJ2-7; 8 bases fit TRBD2. J lost 3 bases, V lost 8 bases, and 9 bases had no gene match. This CDR3 is 14 amino acids long. CDR1 is MNHNS and CDR2 is SASEGT in the germline V gene. CDR3 loop: CASSRPGGGYEQYV. DNA for the CDR3: TGTGCCAGCTCCCGACCCGGGGGGGGCTACGAGCAGTACGTC.

This sequence joins TRBV5-6 and TRBJ2-3, with 9 bases that match TRBD2. Trimming cost V 4 bases and J 4 bases; bases outside gene matches: 13. CDR3 length equals 17 residues. The germline gives CDR1 SGHDT, CDR2 YYEEEE. The CDR3 bases are TGTGCCAGCAGCCTGGTCCGGGCTAGCGGGGCTTCAGATACGCAGTATTTT. This gives the protein CASSLVRASGASDTQYF.

The chain couples TRBV7-9 to TRBJ1-1; D unclear. Germline CDR1 is SEHNR and CDR2 is FQNEAQ (reference sequence). This CDR3 contains 14 residues. The V gene lost 1 base and the J gene lost 3 bases, with 9 bases spanning the gap. CDR3 coding DNA: TGTGCCAGCAGCTTAGAGGACTTATACACTGAAGCTTTCTTT. Translating gives CASSLEDLYTEAFF.